This T cell receptor (beta chain) is from a study of shared clonotypes between healthy human individuals. The authors split each subset's genomic DNA evenly across several immunoSEQ plates. Profiled with immunoSEQ multiplex PCR; TCRdb holds only in-frame clones, not every one. Of about 2.5 million clones in the sample, roughly 90% were seen once. Trimming took 4 bases from V and 2 from J, leaving 8 bases between them. Looked up from germline, CDR1 is SNHLY and CDR2 is FYNNEI. There are 13 residues in the CDR3. Points on this clone: This CDR3 is also generated by other DNA sequences in the sample.

This chain links TRBV2 with TRBJ1-2; D is unclear. This receptor was identified in a man younger than 35 in good health. Some clones in this sample may be carry-over from other donors' samples. The specimen sequenced was naive CD4+ T cells from PBMCs. Subset: CD45RA+ positively selected. The CDR3 protein is CASSGTGNYGYTF. DNA for the CDR3: TGTGCCAGCAGTGGGACGGGCAACTATGGCTACACCTTC.